The T cell receptor beta chain under discussion was sequenced for a study of blood T cell repertoires in COVID-19. Trimming left V 3 bases short and J 4 bases short, with 8 bases between. This CDR3 has 13 amino acids. Looked up from germline, CDR1 is LGHDT and CDR2 is YNNKEL (reference sequence). Libraries were prepared by immunoSEQ multiplex PCR; TCRdb keeps only in-frame clonotypes and omits some of them. Of about 170,000 clones in the sample, about four fifths are singletons; the top ten hold 14%. Sequencing was carried out using peripheral blood. The sequence came from a man aged 18 to 30 with active or convalescent COVID-19. V and J are TRBV3-1 (or the pseudogene TRBV3-2) and TRBJ2-3; no reliable D call. The chain's CDR3 is CASSHLGADTQYF. The CDR3 coding sequence is TGTGCCAGCAGCCACCTAGGAGCAGATACGCAGTATTTT.